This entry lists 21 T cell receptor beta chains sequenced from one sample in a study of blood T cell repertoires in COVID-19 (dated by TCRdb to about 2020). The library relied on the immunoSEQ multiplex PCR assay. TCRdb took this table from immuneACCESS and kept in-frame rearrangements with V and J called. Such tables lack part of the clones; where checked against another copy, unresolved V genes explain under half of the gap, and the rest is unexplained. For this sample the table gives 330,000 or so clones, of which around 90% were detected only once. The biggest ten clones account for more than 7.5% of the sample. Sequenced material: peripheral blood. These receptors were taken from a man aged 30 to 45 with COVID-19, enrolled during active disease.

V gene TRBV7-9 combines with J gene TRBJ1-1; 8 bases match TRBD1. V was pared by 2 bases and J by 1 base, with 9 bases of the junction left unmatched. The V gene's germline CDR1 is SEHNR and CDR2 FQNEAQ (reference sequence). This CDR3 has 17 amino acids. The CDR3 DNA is TGTGCCAGCAGCTTAACAGGGGGTGCGACCACGAACACTGAAGCTTTCTTT. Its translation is CASSLTGGATTNTEAFF.

As DNA, the CDR3 is TGCGCCAGCAGCTTGCCGGGACAGAATGAGCAGTTCTTC. It specifies CASSLPGQNEQFF. The rearrangement joins TRBV5-1 to TRBJ2-1, with 7 bases aligning to TRBD1. After removal of 1 base from V and 7 bases from J, the junction contained 2 bases not matched to a gene. Germline assignment: CDR1 SGHRS and CDR2 YFSETQ. CDR3 size: 13 residues.

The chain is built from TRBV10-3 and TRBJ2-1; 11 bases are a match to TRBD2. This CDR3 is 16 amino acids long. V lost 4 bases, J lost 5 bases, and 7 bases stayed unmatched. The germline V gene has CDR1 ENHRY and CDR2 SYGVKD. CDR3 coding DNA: TGTGCCATCAGTGTGGCGCTAGCGGGAGGTGACAATGAGCAGTTCTTC. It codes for CAISVALAGGDNEQFF.

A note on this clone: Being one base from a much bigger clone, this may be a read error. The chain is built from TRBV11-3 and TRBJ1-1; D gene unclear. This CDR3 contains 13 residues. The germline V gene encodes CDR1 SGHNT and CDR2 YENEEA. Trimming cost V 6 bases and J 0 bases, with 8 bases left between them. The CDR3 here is CASSFTVNTEAFF. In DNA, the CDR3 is TGTGCCAGCAGTTTCACAGTGAACACTGAAGCTTTCTTT.

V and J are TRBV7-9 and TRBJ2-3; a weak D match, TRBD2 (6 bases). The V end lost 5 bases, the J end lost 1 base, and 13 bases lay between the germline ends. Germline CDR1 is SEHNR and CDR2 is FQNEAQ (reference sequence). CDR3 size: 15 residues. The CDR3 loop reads CASSPPAGRTDTQYF. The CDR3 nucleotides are TGTGCCAGCAGCCCCCCTGCGGGACGCACAGATACGCAGTATTTT.

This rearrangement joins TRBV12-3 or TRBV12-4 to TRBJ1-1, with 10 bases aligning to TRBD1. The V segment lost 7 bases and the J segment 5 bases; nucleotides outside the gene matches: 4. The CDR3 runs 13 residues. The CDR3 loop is CASTGTGVTEAFF. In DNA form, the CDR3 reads TGTGCCAGCACCGGGACAGGGGTTACTGAAGCTTTCTTT.

In DNA, the CDR3 is TGTGCCAGCAGCGTCTTACAGGGTTGGAACACTGAAGCTTTCTTT. It specifies CASSVLQGWNTEAFF. The chain uses TRBV5-4 and TRBJ1-1; perhaps TRBD1 as D (6 bases). From germline, CDR1 is SGHNT and CDR2 YYREEE (reference sequence). The CDR3 runs to 15 residues. Trimming took 4 bases from V and 1 from J, leaving 14 bases between them.

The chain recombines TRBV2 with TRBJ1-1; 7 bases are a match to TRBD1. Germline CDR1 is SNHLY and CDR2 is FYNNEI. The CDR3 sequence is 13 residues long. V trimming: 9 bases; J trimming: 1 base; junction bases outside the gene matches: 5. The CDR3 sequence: CARQGQSNTEAFF. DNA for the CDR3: TGTGCCAGACAGGGACAGTCGAACACTGAAGCTTTCTTT.

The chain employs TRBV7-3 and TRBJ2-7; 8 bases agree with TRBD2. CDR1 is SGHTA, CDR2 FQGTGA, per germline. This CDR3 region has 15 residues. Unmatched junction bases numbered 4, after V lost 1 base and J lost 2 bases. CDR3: CASSLMGGGPYEQYF. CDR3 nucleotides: TGTGCCAGCAGCTTAATGGGCGGGGGGCCCTACGAGCAGTACTTC.

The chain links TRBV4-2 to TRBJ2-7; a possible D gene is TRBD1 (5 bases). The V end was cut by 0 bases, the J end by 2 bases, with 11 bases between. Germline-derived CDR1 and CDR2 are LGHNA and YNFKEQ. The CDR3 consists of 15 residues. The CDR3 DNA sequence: TGTGCCAGCAGCCAAGATCTCCAGGGTACCTACGAGCAGTACTTC. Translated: CASSQDLQGTYEQYF.

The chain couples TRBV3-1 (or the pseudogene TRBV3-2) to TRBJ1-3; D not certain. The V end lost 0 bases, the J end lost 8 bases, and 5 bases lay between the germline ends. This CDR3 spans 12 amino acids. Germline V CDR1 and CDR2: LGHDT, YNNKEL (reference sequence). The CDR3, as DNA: TGTGCCAGCAGCCAAGAGGTAGACACCATATATTTT. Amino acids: CASSQEVDTIYF.

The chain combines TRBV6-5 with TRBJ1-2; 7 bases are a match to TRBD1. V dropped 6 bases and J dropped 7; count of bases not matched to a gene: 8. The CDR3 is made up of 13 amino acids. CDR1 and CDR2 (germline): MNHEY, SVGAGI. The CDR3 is CASRTQGMAGYTF. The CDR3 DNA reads TGTGCCAGCAGAACACAGGGGATGGCTGGCTACACCTTC.

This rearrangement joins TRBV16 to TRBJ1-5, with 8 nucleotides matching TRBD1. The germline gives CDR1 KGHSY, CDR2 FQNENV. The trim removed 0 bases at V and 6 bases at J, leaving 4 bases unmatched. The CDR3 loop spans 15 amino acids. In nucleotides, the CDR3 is TGTGCCAGCAGCCAATCAGGACAGGGAAGTCAGCCCCAGCATTTT. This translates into CASSQSGQGSQPQHF.

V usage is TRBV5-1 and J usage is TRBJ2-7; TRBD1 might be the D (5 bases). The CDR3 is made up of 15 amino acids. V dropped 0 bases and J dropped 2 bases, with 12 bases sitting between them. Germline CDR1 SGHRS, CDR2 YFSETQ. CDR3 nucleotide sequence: TGCGCCAGCAGCTTGGCACAGGCAGAGGCCTACGAGCAGTACTTC. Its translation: CASSLAQAEAYEQYF.

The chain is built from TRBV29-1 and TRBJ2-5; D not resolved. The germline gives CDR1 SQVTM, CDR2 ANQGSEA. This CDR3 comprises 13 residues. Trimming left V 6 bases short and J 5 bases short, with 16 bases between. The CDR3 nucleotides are TGCAGCGTCGCTGCAGGAACAAGGGAGACCCAGTACTTC. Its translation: CSVAAGTRETQYF. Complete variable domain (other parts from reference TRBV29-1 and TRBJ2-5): SAVISQKPSRDICQRGTSLTIQCQVDSQVTMMFWYRQQPGQSLTLIATANQGSEATYESGFVIDKFPISRPNLTFSTLTVSNMSPEDSSIYLCSVAAGTRETQYFGPGTRLLVL.

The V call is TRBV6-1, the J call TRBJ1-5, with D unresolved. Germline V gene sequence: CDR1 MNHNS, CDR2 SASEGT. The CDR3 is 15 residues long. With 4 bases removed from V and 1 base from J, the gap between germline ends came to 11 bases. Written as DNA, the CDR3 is TGTGCCAGCAGTGTCCTGGGCCTGAGCAATCAGCCCCAGCATTTT. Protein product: CASSVLGLSNQPQHF.

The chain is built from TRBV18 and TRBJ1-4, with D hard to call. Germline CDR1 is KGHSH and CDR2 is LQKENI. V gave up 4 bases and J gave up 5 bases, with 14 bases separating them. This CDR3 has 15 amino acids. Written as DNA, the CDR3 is TGTGCCAGCTCACGACAACTTCCTGAGAATGAAAAACTGTTTTTT. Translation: CASSRQLPENEKLFF.

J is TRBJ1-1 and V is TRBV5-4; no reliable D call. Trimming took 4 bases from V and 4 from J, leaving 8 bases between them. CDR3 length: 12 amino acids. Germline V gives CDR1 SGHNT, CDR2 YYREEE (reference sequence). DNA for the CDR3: TGTGCCAGCAGCCACCGAGGCACTGAAGCTTTCTTT. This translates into CASSHRGTEAFF.

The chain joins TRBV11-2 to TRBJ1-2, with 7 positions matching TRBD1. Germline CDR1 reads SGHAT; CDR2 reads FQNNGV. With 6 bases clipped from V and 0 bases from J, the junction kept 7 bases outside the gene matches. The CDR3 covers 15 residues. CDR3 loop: CASSPMDRTNYGYTF. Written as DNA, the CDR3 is TGTGCCAGCAGTCCGATGGACAGGACTAACTATGGCTACACCTTC.

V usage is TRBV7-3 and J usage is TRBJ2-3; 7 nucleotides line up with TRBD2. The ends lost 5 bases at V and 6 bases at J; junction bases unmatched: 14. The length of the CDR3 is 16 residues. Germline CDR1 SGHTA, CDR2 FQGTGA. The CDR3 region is CASSLTELAPRDTQYF. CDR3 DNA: TGTGCCAGCAGCCTCACGGAACTAGCGCCGAGGGATACGCAGTATTTT. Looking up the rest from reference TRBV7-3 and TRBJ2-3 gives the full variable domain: GAGVSQTPSNKVTEKGKYVELRCDPISGHTALYWYRQSLGQGPEFLIYFQGTGAADDSGLPNDRFFAVRPEGSVSTLKIQRTERGDSAVYLCASSLTELAPRDTQYFGPGTRLTVL.

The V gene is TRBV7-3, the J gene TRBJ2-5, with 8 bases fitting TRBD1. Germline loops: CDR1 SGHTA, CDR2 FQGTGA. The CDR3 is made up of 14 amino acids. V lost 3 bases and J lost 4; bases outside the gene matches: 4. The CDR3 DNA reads TGTGCCAGCAGCTTCCAGGGGGCGGCAGAGACCCAGTACTTC. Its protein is CASSFQGAAETQYF.